This entry features one TCR beta chain sequence. Antigen: not known. Trimming took 4 bases from V and 2 from J; bases not matched to a gene: 13. Germline values: CDR1 MNHEY, CDR2 SMNVEV (reference sequence). This CDR3 region has 17 residues. A multiplex PCR was run with 60 Vbeta primers and 13 Jbeta primers. Here immunoSEQ multiplex PCR was the method, and the copy in TCRdb shows in-frame clones only, minus some. The data show fewer than 90,000 clones, around four fifths seen once. This specimen comes from a study of cytomegalovirus exposure and HLA in healthy donors. General study results and limits: Later analysis identified several of the most significant clusters that appeared linked to common viral pathogens. Three chains tied to CMV proved CMV antigen-specific in vitro. Later analysis indicated greater clonal expansion among HLA-associated TCR beta chains than among equally common other chains. Among donors in an Asian-associated ancestry cluster, a later analysis reportedly found fewer N-insertions than the roughly 650-donor mean.

The chain carries TRBV27 and TRBJ1-2, with 7 nucleotides matching TRBD1. Sequencing used PBMCs. This TCR was recovered from a male donor in good health and CMV-seropositive. As DNA, the CDR3 is TGTGCCAGCAGTTCGATACTCCAGGGGGTTGCAAACTATGGCTACACCTTC. As protein: CASSSILQGVANYGYTF.